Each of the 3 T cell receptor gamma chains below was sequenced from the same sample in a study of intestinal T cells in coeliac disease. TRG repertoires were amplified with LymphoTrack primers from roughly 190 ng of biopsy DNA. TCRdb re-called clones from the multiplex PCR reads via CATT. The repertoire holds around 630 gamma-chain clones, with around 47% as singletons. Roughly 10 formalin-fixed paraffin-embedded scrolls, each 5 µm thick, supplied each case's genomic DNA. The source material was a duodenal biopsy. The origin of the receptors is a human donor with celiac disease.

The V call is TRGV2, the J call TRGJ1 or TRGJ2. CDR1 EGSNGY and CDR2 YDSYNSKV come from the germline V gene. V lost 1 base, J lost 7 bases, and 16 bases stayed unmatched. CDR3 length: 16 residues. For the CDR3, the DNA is TGTGCCACCTGGGACGGCGGGGTTTCTGTAAGGTATAAGAAACTCTTT. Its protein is CATWDGGVSVRYKKLF.

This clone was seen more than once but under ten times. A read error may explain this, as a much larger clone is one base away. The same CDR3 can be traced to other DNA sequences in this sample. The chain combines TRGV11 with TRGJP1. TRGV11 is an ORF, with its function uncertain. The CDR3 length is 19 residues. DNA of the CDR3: TGTGCCTGCTGGATTAGGCACGCGGGGCCTTATACCACCGGTTGGTTCAAGATATTT. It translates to CACWIRHAGPYTTGWFKIF.

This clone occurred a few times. The CDR3: CATWDRPGYYKKLF. Here the CDR3 DNA reads TGTGCCACCTGGGACAGGCCAGGATATTATAAGAAACTCTTT. The genes are TRGV3 and TRGJ1 or TRGJ2. V was pared by 0 bases and J by 4 bases, with 6 bases of the junction left unmatched. The CDR3 covers 14 residues. The germline CDR1 and CDR2 sequences are VTNTFY and YDVSTARD (reference sequence).